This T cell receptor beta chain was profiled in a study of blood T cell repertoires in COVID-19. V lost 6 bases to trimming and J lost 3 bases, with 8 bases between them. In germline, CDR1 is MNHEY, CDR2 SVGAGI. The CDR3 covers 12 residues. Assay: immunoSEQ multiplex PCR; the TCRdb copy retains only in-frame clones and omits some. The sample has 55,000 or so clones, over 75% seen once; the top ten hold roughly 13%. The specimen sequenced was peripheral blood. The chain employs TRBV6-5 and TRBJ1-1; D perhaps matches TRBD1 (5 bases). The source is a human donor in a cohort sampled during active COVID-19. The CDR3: CASRGQYTEAFF. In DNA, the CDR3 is TGTGCCAGCAGGGGGCAGTACACTGAAGCTTTCTTT.